This T cell receptor (beta chain) was profiled in a study of cytomegalovirus exposure and HLA in healthy donors. PCR primers comprised 60 Vbeta and 13 Jbeta primers. Clones were sequenced by immunoSEQ multiplex PCR, and TCRdb holds only the in-frame ones, with some missing. This sample has 100,000 or so clones, with 60% to 85% found just once. Regarding the study as a whole: A later analysis appeared to link common viral pathogens to several of the most significant clusters. The study found most TCR sequences rare, yet found some public TCRs in many donors.

Donors consisted of healthy bone marrow donors. At collection, donors were nominally healthy, but unrecorded immune exposures were probable. Comment on this clone: Antigen specificity is unknown.

The CDR3 totals 17 residues. Sequencing was done on a sample of PBMCs. The receptor was isolated from a woman between 35 and 50 years old in good health and CMV-seronegative. The rearrangement links TRBV21-1 to TRBJ2-5; TRBD1, as called in the table, went unchecked against the DNA. TRBV21-1 is shown as a pseudogene. DNA of the CDR3: TGTGCCAGCAGCGAGGACAGGGAGGGAGAGGAACAAGAGACCCAGTACTTC. It codes for CASSEDREGEEQETQYF.